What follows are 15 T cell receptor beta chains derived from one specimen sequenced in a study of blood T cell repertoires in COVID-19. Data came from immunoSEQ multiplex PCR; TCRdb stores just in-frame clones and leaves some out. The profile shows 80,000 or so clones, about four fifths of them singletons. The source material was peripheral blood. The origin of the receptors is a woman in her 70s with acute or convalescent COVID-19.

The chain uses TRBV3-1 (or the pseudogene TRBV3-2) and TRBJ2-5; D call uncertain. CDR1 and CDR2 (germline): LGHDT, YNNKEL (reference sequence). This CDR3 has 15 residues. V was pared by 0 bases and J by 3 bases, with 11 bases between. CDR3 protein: CASSQDASRKETQYF. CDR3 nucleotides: TGTGCCAGCAGCCAAGATGCGTCTAGAAAAGAGACCCAGTACTTC.

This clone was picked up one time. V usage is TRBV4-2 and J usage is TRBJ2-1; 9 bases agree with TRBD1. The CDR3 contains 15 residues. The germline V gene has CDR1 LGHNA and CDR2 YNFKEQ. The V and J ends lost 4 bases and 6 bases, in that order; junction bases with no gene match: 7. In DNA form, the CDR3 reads TGTGCCAGCAGCCCTGGACAGGGGTCCGTCAATGAGCAGTTCTTC. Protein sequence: CASSPGQGSVNEQFF.

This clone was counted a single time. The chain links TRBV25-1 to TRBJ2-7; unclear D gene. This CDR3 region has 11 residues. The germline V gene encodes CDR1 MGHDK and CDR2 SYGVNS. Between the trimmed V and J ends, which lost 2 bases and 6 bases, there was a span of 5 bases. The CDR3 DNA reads TGTGCCAGCAGTGAAGGCACCGAGCAGTACTTC. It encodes CASSEGTEQYF.

The CDR3 reads CSVDPSGHNEQFF. Here the CDR3 DNA reads TGCAGCGTTGACCCTAGCGGGCACAATGAGCAGTTCTTC. The rearrangement joins TRBV29-1 to TRBJ2-1, with 8 bases matching TRBD2. Germline V gene data show CDR1 as SQVTM and CDR2 as ANQGSEA. This CDR3 is built from 13 residues. Trimming cost V 3 bases and J 5 bases; bases outside gene matches: 3.

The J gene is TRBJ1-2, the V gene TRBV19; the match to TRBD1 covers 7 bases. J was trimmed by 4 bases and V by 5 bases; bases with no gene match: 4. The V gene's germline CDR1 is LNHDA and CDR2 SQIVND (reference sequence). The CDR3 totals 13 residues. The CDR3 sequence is CASSYRDSYGYTF. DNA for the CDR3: TGTGCCAGTAGTTATCGGGACAGCTATGGCTACACCTTC. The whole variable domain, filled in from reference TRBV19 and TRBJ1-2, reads DGGITQSPKYLFRKEGQNVTLSCEQNLNHDAMYWYRQDPGQGLRLIYYSQIVNDFQKGDIAEGYSVSREKKESFPLTVTSAQKNPTAFYLCASSYRDSYGYTFGSGTRLTVV.

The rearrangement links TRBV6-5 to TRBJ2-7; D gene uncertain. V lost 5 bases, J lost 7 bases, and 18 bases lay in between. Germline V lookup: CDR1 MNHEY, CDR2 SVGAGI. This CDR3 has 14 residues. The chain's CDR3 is CASSTGQSVQEQYF. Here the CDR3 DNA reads TGTGCCAGCAGTACGGGTCAATCGGTGCAAGAGCAGTACTTC.

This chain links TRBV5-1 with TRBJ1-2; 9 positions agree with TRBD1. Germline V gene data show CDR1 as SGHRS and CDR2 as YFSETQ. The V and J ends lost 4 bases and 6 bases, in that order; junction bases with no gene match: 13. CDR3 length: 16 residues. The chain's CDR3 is CASSPAALQGAHGYTF. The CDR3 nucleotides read TGCGCCAGCAGCCCGGCCGCCCTACAGGGGGCGCATGGCTACACCTTC.

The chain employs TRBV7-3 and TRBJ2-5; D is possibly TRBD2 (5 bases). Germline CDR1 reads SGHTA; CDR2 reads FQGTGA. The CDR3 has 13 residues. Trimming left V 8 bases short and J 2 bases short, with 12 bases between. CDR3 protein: CASGEIGQETQYF. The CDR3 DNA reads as TGTGCCAGCGGGGAGATAGGGCAAGAGACCCAGTACTTC.

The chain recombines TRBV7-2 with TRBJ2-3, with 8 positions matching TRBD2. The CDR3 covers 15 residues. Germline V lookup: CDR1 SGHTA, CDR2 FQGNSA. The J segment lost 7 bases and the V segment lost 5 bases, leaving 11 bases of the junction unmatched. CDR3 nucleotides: TGTGCCAGCAGCAATAGCGGGGCAGGGGTAAATACGCAGTATTTT. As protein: CASSNSGAGVNTQYF.

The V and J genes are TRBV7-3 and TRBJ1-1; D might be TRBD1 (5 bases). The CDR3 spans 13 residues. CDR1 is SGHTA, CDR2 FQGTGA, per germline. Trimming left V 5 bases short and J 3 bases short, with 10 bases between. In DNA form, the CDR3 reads TGTGCCAGCAGCCGCACCAGGGACACTGAAGCTTTCTTT. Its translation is CASSRTRDTEAFF. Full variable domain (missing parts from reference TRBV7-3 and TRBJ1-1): GAGVSQTPSNKVTEKGKYVELRCDPISGHTALYWYRQSLGQGPEFLIYFQGTGAADDSGLPNDRFFAVRPEGSVSTLKIQRTERGDSAVYLCASSRTRDTEAFFGQGTRLTVV.

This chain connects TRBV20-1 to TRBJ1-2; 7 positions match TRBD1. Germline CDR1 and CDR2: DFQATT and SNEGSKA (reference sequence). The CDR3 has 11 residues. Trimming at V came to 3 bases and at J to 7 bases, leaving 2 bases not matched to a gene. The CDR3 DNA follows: TGCAGTGCTAGGACAGGGACTGGCTACACCTTC. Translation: CSARTGTGYTF.

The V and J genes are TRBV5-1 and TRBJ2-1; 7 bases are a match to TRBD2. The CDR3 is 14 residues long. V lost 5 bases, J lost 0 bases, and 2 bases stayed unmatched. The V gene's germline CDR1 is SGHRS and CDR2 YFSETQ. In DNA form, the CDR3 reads TGCGCCAGCAGAAGCGGGATCTCCTACAATGAGCAGTTCTTC. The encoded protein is CASRSGISYNEQFF.

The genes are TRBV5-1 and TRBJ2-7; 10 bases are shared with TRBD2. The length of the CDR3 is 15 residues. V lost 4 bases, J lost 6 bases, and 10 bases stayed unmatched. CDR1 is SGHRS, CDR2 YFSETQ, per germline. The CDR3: CASSLDLAGVSEQYF. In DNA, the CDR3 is TGCGCCAGCAGCCTGGATCTAGCGGGAGTTAGCGAGCAGTACTTC.

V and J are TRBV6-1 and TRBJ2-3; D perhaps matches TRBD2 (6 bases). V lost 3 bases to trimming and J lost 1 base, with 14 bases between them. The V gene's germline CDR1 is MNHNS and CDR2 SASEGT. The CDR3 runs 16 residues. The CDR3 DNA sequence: TGTGCCAGCAGTGATAGGGGCCGCGGGGGCACAGATACGCAGTATTTT. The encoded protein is CASSDRGRGGTDTQYF.

CDR3 amino acids: CASSVARTGSEKLFF. The CDR3 DNA reads as TGTGCCAGCAGCGTAGCAAGGACAGGGAGTGAAAAACTGTTTTTT. The chain employs TRBV9 and TRBJ1-4, with TRBD1 matching over 8 bases. Germline V CDR1 and CDR2: SGDLS, YYNGEE. The CDR3 sequence is 15 residues long. After removal of 0 bases from V and 7 bases from J, the junction contained 5 bases not matched to a gene.